This passage covers 9 T cell receptor beta chains from one sample sequenced in a study of blood T cell repertoires in COVID-19. The repertoire was sequenced with immunoSEQ multiplex PCR; TCRdb's copy has only in-frame clones and lacks some. The table includes roughly 300,000 clones, approximately 83% detected once. Sequenced: peripheral blood. The receptors were sampled from a woman between 45 and 65 years old who had recovered from COVID-19.

Here the CDR3 reads CASSYPSGRGTYEQYF. Written as DNA, the CDR3 is TGTGCCAGCAGTTACCCCTCGGGTAGGGGGACCTACGAGCAGTACTTC. The rearrangement links TRBV6-6 to TRBJ2-7; D perhaps matches TRBD1 (6 bases). The CDR3 is 16 amino acids. Trimming removed 2 bases at V and 2 bases at J, with 16 bases between. Germline-derived CDR1 and CDR2 are MNHNY and SVGAGI (reference sequence).

The chain employs TRBV4-3 and TRBJ2-7, with 10 positions matching TRBD2. The CDR3 sequence is 15 residues long. CDR1 and CDR2 from the germline V gene are LGHNA and YSLEER. V was clipped by 0 bases and J by 5 bases; unmatched bases: 4. The CDR3 protein is CASSQDLTSGNEQYF. In nucleotides, the CDR3 is TGCGCCAGCAGCCAAGATCTAACTAGCGGGAACGAGCAGTACTTC.

The rearrangement links TRBV4-3 to TRBJ1-2; D not certain. The V end lost 0 bases, the J end lost 6 bases, and 8 bases lay between the germline ends. Germline V CDR1 and CDR2: LGHNA, YSLEER. The CDR3 covers 13 residues. CDR3 sequence reads: CASSQEGGNGYTF. The CDR3 DNA sequence: TGCGCCAGCAGCCAAGAAGGAGGGAATGGCTACACCTTC.

The chain employs TRBV30 and TRBJ2-7, with 8 bases matching TRBD2. V dropped 4 bases and J dropped 1; count of bases not matched to a gene: 6. The CDR3 is 14 amino acids. The germline V gene has CDR1 GTSNPN and CDR2 SVGIG (reference sequence). This CDR3 is CAWMKRGYSYEQYF. CDR3 nucleotide sequence: TGTGCCTGGATGAAGCGGGGGTATTCCTACGAGCAGTACTTC.

The chain carries TRBV11-3 and TRBJ1-6; D is unresolved. The CDR3 consists of 13 residues. V was cut by 1 base and J by 7 bases, with 5 bases left in between. CDR1 is SGHNT, CDR2 YENEEA, per germline. CDR3 in amino acids: CASSLVQNSPLHF. CDR3 coding DNA: TGTGCCAGCAGCTTAGTTCAGAATTCACCCCTCCACTTT.

This clone turned up a few times. The chain links TRBV9 to TRBJ1-3; D is undetermined. V was cut by 4 bases and J by 5 bases, with 16 bases left in between. Germline loops: CDR1 SGDLS, CDR2 YYNGEE. The CDR3 has 15 amino acids. The chain's CDR3 is CASSLSPSARNTIYF. The CDR3 nucleotides are TGTGCCAGCAGCCTCAGTCCCAGCGCTAGAAACACCATATATTTT. The full variable domain, with the rest looked up from reference TRBV9 and TRBJ1-3, is DSGVTQTPKHLITATGQRVTLRCSPRSGDLSVYWYQQSLDQGLQFLIQYYNGEERAKGNILERFSAQQFPDLHSELNLSSLELGDSALYFCASSLSPSARNTIYFGEGSWLTVV.

This clone was seen more than once but under ten times. The chain combines TRBV5-4 with TRBJ1-6; no clear D. V was pared by 6 bases and J by 7 bases, with 14 bases between. Germline CDR1 reads SGHNT; CDR2 reads YYREEE (reference sequence). This CDR3 region has 14 residues. In DNA, the CDR3 is TGTGCCAGCAACCGGTTCCAGGCGAATTCACCCCTCCACTTT. This codes for CASNRFQANSPLHF.

The J gene is TRBJ2-7, the V gene TRBV12-2; the table's TRBD1 call for D was not verified on the DNA. TRBV12-2 is deemed a pseudogene. This CDR3 contains 17 residues. The CDR3 nucleotides are TGTGCAAGTCGCCCCCCAGGGTACCCTAACTATTACTACGAGCAGTACTTC. It specifies CASRPPGYPNYYYEQYF.

This chain links TRBV7-9 with TRBJ2-3, with 13 nucleotides matching TRBD2. The germline gives CDR1 SEHNR, CDR2 FQNEAQ (reference sequence). The CDR3 is made up of 19 amino acids. The V gene end was trimmed by 5 bases and the J gene end by 0 bases; junction bases not matched to a gene: 11. As DNA, the CDR3 is TGTGCCAGCAGCCCACCGCCGACTAGCGGGAGGCGTAGCACAGATACGCAGTATTTT. This translates into CASSPPPTSGRRSTDTQYF.